This record concerns one T cell receptor (beta chain) sequence. Its antigen is undetermined. This entry comes from a study of shared clonotypes between healthy human individuals. The overall study: There were three CD4 naive, three CD4 memory, two CD8 naive and one CD8 memory plates per donor.

Study conclusions and caveats: Generation probabilities of non-shared clonotypes were lower (relative to those shared by all four donors).

The assay was immunoSEQ multiplex PCR, and TCRdb's table has in-frame clones only and misses some. The profile shows hundreds of thousands of clones, 74% of them singletons. V gave up 4 bases and J gave up 3 bases, with 9 bases separating them. The germline V gene has CDR1 SNHLY and CDR2 FYNNEI. CDR3 length: 13 residues. This receptor was taken from a woman in her thirties in good health. V is TRBV2 and J is TRBJ1-2; D is perhaps TRBD1 (6 bases). The specimen was memory CD4+ T cells sorted from blood. The subset was: CD45RA-negative fraction. CDR3 in amino acids: CASSGTAYYGYTF. CDR3 DNA: TGTGCCAGCAGTGGGACAGCGTACTATGGCTACACCTTC.